This entry lists 21 T cell receptor beta chains sequenced from one sample in a study of cytomegalovirus exposure and HLA in healthy donors. Researchers ran the PCR with 60 Vbeta and 13 Jbeta primers. Clones were sequenced by immunoSEQ multiplex PCR, and TCRdb holds only the in-frame ones, with some missing. The sample holds about 180,000 clones; approximately 80% are singletons and the top ten take roughly 1.4%. Sequencing was done on a sample of PBMCs. The receptors shown here come from a girl aged 10 to 17 in good health and CMV-seropositive.

This clone was seen only a few times. This sequence joins TRBV6-6 and TRBJ2-3; unclear D gene. The V end lost 5 bases, the J end lost 6 bases, and 6 bases lay between the germline ends. The CDR3 has 11 residues. Germline V gene sequence: CDR1 MNHNY, CDR2 SVGAGI (reference sequence). The CDR3: CASSLQDTQYF. The DNA for the CDR3 is TGTGCCAGCAGTCTTCAGGATACGCAGTATTTT.

This chain joins TRBV14 and TRBJ2-3; TRBD2 aligns across 9 bases. Germline assignment: CDR1 SGHDN and CDR2 FVKESK. There are 18 residues in the CDR3. The J segment lost 1 base and the V segment lost 3 bases, leaving 11 bases of the junction unmatched. The chain's CDR3 is CASSQRLADWWGTDTQYF. DNA for the CDR3: TGTGCCAGCAGCCAGAGACTAGCGGATTGGTGGGGCACAGATACGCAGTATTTT.

The chain carries TRBV29-1 and TRBJ2-7, with 9 bases lining up with TRBD1. J was trimmed by 1 base and V by 6 bases; bases with no gene match: 4. The CDR3 has 13 amino acids. The germline gives CDR1 SQVTM, CDR2 ANQGSEA. CDR3 DNA sequence: TGCAGCGTGCCGGGACAGGGTTCCTACGAGCAGTACTTC. Translated: CSVPGQGSYEQYF.

This clone was picked up one time. The genes are TRBV27 and TRBJ2-7; 9 nucleotides match TRBD1. The trim removed 8 bases at V and 4 bases at J, leaving 12 bases unmatched. Germline V gene data show CDR1 as MNHEY and CDR2 as SMNVEV (reference sequence). CDR3 size: 15 residues. The CDR3 reads CASRPRPGQGYEQYF. DNA of the CDR3: TGTGCCAGCCGTCCTCGACCGGGACAGGGTTACGAGCAGTACTTC.

The chain employs TRBV6-5 and TRBJ2-7; 7 bases fit TRBD1. V trimming: 9 bases; J trimming: 0 bases; junction bases outside the gene matches: 2. Germline loops: CDR1 MNHEY, CDR2 SVGAGI. CDR3 length: 12 residues. CDR3 sequence (DNA): TGTGCCAGTCGACAGGGCTCCTACGAGCAGTACTTC. The encoded protein is CASRQGSYEQYF.

This chain uses TRBV5-4 with TRBJ2-2; 10 nucleotides match TRBD1. The CDR3 is 16 amino acids. With 4 bases clipped from V and 0 bases from J, the junction kept 3 bases outside the gene matches. The germline V gene has CDR1 SGHNT and CDR2 YYREEE (reference sequence). The CDR3 sequence is CASSKGTGANTGELFF. The CDR3 DNA reads as TGTGCCAGCAGCAAGGGGACAGGGGCGAACACCGGGGAGCTGTTTTTT. Based on the CDR3 plus reference TRBV5-4 and TRBJ2-2, the full variable domain is ETGVTQSPTHLIKTRGQQVTLRCSSQSGHNTVSWYQQALGQGPQFIFQYYREEENGRGNFPPRFSGLQFPNYSSELNVNALELDDSALYLCASSKGTGANTGELFFGEGSRLTVL.

This clone was picked up a small number of times. The chain uses TRBV4-1 and TRBJ2-2; D gene unclear. The CDR3 length is 15 residues. With 2 bases removed from V and 7 bases from J, the gap between germline ends came to 14 bases. Germline V gene data show CDR1 as MGHRA and CDR2 as YSYEKL. DNA for the CDR3: TGCGCCAGCAGCCAATGGAGTAGCCCTAACGGGGAGCTGTTTTTT. Encoded protein: CASSQWSSPNGELFF.

The V gene is TRBV20-1, the J gene TRBJ2-7; D gene uncertain. Trimming took 5 bases from V and 0 from J, leaving 5 bases between them. The CDR3 extends over 11 amino acids. Germline-derived CDR1 and CDR2 are DFQATT and SNEGSKA (reference sequence). CDR3 DNA sequence: TGCAGTGCTTTAGCCTCCTACGAGCAGTACTTC. Translation gives CSALASYEQYF.

The chain combines TRBV5-1 with TRBJ1-1; TRBD1 matches at 8 bases. CDR3 size: 12 residues. Germline V gene data show CDR1 as SGHRS and CDR2 as YFSETQ. The V and J ends lost 6 bases and 3 bases, in that order; junction bases with no gene match: 1. The CDR3 loop is CASKDRDTEAFF. The CDR3 nucleotides are TGCGCCAGCAAGGACAGGGACACTGAAGCTTTCTTT.

The chain recombines TRBV25-1 with TRBJ1-2, with unresolved D. This CDR3 has 12 residues. Trimming left V 1 base short and J 4 bases short, with 4 bases between. Looked up from germline, CDR1 is MGHDK and CDR2 is SYGVNS. The CDR3 loop is CASSEFSYGYTF. In nucleotides, the CDR3 is TGTGCCAGCAGTGAATTTAGCTATGGCTACACCTTC.

J is TRBJ1-4 and V is TRBV27; TRBD1 is a possible D gene (5 bases). This CDR3 has 14 amino acids. Germline V lookup: CDR1 MNHEY, CDR2 SMNVEV (reference sequence). V gave up 2 bases and J gave up 6 bases, with 10 bases separating them. CDR3 nucleotides: TGTGCCAGCAGTTTAGGGGGAGGTCATGAAAAACTGTTTTTT. It codes for CASSLGGGHEKLFF.

The CDR3 nucleotides are TGTGCCAGCAGCTTAGAAGGGAGCGGGAGGGCCAATGAGCAGTTCTTC. Amino acids: CASSLEGSGRANEQFF. The chain recombines TRBV11-3 with TRBJ2-1; 10 bases align to TRBD2. V was clipped by 0 bases and J by 6 bases; unmatched bases: 5. This CDR3 has 16 amino acids. Germline CDR1 SGHNT, CDR2 YENEEA.

The rearrangement uses TRBV29-1 and TRBJ1-2; tentative D call: TRBD1 (5 bases). V was trimmed by 7 bases and J by 7 bases, leaving 19 bases between them. Germline V CDR1 and CDR2: SQVTM, ANQGSEA. The CDR3 covers 13 residues. CDR3 coding DNA: TGCAGCGCTCGGAGGGAAGGGGTGACTGGCTACACCTTC. Residues: CSARREGVTGYTF. Complete variable domain (other parts from reference TRBV29-1 and TRBJ1-2): SAVISQKPSRDICQRGTSLTIQCQVDSQVTMMFWYRQQPGQSLTLIATANQGSEATYESGFVIDKFPISRPNLTFSTLTVSNMSPEDSSIYLCSARREGVTGYTFGSGTRLTVV.

This clone occurred a few times. This chain connects TRBV15 to TRBJ2-2; the match to TRBD2 covers 8 bases. The CDR3 spans 14 residues. V lost 5 bases to trimming and J lost 6 bases; unmatched junction nucleotides: 5. Germline lookup yields CDR1 LNHNV and CDR2 YYDKDF (reference sequence). The CDR3 here is CATSEAGGAGELFF. Written as DNA, the CDR3 is TGTGCCACCAGCGAGGCGGGAGGAGCCGGGGAGCTGTTTTTT.

The CDR3 sequence is CASSQDSVNVWTSAEQFF. The DNA of the CDR3 is TGCGCCAGCAGCCAAGATTCGGTCAACGTCTGGACTAGCGCTGAGCAGTTCTTC. The chain uses TRBV4-1 and TRBJ2-1; TRBD2 agrees at 9 bases. The V and J ends lost 0 bases and 9 bases, in that order; junction bases with no gene match: 15. This CDR3 has 18 amino acids. The V gene's germline CDR1 is MGHRA and CDR2 YSYEKL.

The V and J genes are TRBV6-5 and TRBJ2-3; 13 nucleotides align to TRBD2. The ends lost 5 bases at V and 4 bases at J; junction bases unmatched: 3. CDR1 and CDR2 from the germline V gene are MNHEY and SVGAGI. This CDR3 is 15 amino acids long. The CDR3 sequence is CASSRLAGGSDTQYF. CDR3 nucleotide sequence: TGTGCCAGCAGTCGACTAGCGGGAGGTTCAGATACGCAGTATTTT.

The chain joins TRBV27 to TRBJ2-1, with a weak D call TRBD2 (6 bases). CDR1 is MNHEY, CDR2 SMNVEV, per germline (reference sequence). The CDR3 length is 11 residues. The ends were cut back, 5 bases at V and 15 bases at J, with 14 bases in the middle. CDR3 bases: TGTGCCAGCAGTATGGGAGGTCTACGGTTCTTC. Its protein is CASSMGGLRFF.

This sequence joins TRBV10-1 and TRBJ2-1; 12 bases are shared with TRBD2. J gave up 4 bases and V 9 bases, and 4 bases lay outside the gene matches. This CDR3 spans 14 amino acids. CDR1 WNHNN and CDR2 SYGVQD come from the germline V gene (reference sequence). In DNA form, the CDR3 reads TGCGCCAGGACCACTAGCGGGGGGTACAATGAGCAGTTCTTC. This translates into CARTTSGGYNEQFF.

This chain joins TRBV19 and TRBJ1-2; TRBD1 aligns across 7 bases. CDR1 LNHDA and CDR2 SQIVND come from the germline V gene (reference sequence). The CDR3 totals 12 residues. V shed 8 bases, J shed 4 bases, and the junction held 4 bases outside the gene matches. The CDR3 loop reads CASVQGFYGYTF. In nucleotides, the CDR3 is TGTGCCAGTGTACAGGGGTTCTATGGCTACACCTTC.

This clone was seen more than once but under ten times. The V gene is TRBV14, the J gene TRBJ1-4; D might be TRBD1 (5 bases). The CDR3 is 17 residues long. The ends were cut back, 0 bases at V and 7 bases at J, with 18 bases in the middle. Germline loops: CDR1 SGHDN, CDR2 FVKESK. CDR3 coding DNA: TGTGCCAGCAGCCAAGAAACCGGGGGGTCGGGTACTGAAAAACTGTTTTTT. Amino acid sequence: CASSQETGGSGTEKLFF.

The CDR3 loop reads CASSWPGQGKETQYF. The CDR3 DNA sequence: TGTGCCAGCAGTTGGCCGGGACAGGGCAAAGAGACCCAGTACTTC. This chain uses TRBV7-8 with TRBJ2-5, with TRBD1 identical over 9 bases. The germline CDR1 and CDR2 sequences are SGHVS and FQNEAQ. The CDR3 totals 15 residues. The V gene end was trimmed by 6 bases and the J gene end by 3 bases; junction bases not matched to a gene: 8.